This T cell receptor beta chain was sequenced for a study of T cells after yellow fever vaccination. The germline V and J ends were trimmed by 1 base and 6 bases, with 12 bases remaining between them. Germline V gene data show CDR1 as SQVTM and CDR2 as ANQGSEA. The CDR3 is 14 residues long. Synthesis of TCR cDNA relied on 5'RACE template switching, which attached a universal primer site and UMIs. A single record per CDR3 protein comes from TCRdb applying MiXCR to the 5' RACE reads. The table includes 130,000 or so distinct CDR3 sequences, 13% to 15% detected once. This clonotype was seen a handful of times. Its antigen is unknown. Findings and limits, study-wide: The secondary T-cell response peaked on day 5, not day 15, but was weaker. Abundant bulk-population clonotypes could contaminate the FACS-sorted repertoires.

The material was CD8+ T cells sorted from PBMCs, obtained 5 days after the yellow fever booster vaccination. This receptor was taken from a man between 18 and 29 years old who received the YFV17D yellow fever vaccine. The chain uses TRBV29-1 and TRBJ2-2; D is unclear. The CDR3 loop reads CSVEGSEVSGELFF. The CDR3 DNA reads as TGCAGCGTTGAAGGGTCAGAGGTCTCCGGGGAGCTGTTTTTT.